This T cell receptor (beta chain) comes out of a study of cytomegalovirus exposure and HLA in healthy donors. Looked up from germline, CDR1 is SGHRS and CDR2 is YFSETQ. The V end was cut by 0 bases, the J end by 3 bases, with 16 bases between. The length of the CDR3 is 16 residues. This PCR relied on a set of 60 Vbeta primers and 13 Jbeta primers. Clones were sequenced by immunoSEQ multiplex PCR, and TCRdb holds only the in-frame ones, with some missing. Among more than 45,000 clones listed, about 80% were seen once. The source of this sequence is a man in his forties or fifties in good health and CMV-seronegative. Sequences were obtained from PBMCs. The V gene is TRBV5-1, the J gene TRBJ2-7, with D tentatively TRBD1 (5 bases). The CDR3: CASSLVPDRSVYEQYF. As DNA, the CDR3 is TGCGCCAGCAGCTTGGTTCCTGACAGATCGGTCTACGAGCAGTACTTC.